A selection of T cell receptor beta chains follows, all from one sample in a study of blood T cell repertoires in COVID-19. Profiling relied on immunoSEQ multiplex PCR, and the TCRdb table lists in-frame clones only, not all of them. The data show some 60,000 clones, with roughly 71% seen just once and under 35% held by the top ten. Sample: peripheral blood. These receptors originate from a human donor in a cohort sampled during active COVID-19. Each CDR3 is given with its conserved first and last residue. The D gene is left open where the match is weak. Not every row has a clone size; where given, it reads once, few, many or a size class.

-	TRBV5-1	TRBD2	TRBJ2-5	TGCGCCAGCAGCGCCGGGACTAGCGGGGGGGCGAAGACCCAGTACTTC	CASSAGTSGGAKTQYF
-	TRBV6-5	-	TRBJ1-3	TGTGCCAGCAGAACAGGTCTCTCTGGAAACACCATATATTTT	CASRTGLSGNTIYF
-	TRBV11-2	TRBD1	TRBJ1-5	TGTGCCAGCAGCCCCGGACAGGGCATGCAGCCCCAGCATTTT	CASSPGQGMQPQHF
once	TRBV5-1	-	TRBJ2-7	TGCGCCAGCAGCATTTTTAGCGGAGGCTACGAGCAGTACTTC	CASSIFSGGYEQYF
-	TRBV30	-	TRBJ1-1	TGTGCCTGGAGTGTAACGACAGGTGAAGCTTTCTTT	CAWSVTTGEAFF
-	TRBV7-9	-	TRBJ2-1	TGTGCCAGCAGCTTGAGTGCGGCCTACAATGAGCAGTTCTTC	CASSLSAAYNEQFF
-	TRBV15	-	TRBJ2-7	TGTGCCACCAGTGCAGCCCGGGACTCCCCCGAGCAGTACTTC	CATSAARDSPEQYF
-	TRBV5-4	-	TRBJ2-5	TGTGCCAGCAGCTCCGGGGACAAACAAGAGACCCAGTACTTC	CASSSGDKQETQYF
-	TRBV5-1	-	TRBJ1-1	TGCGCCAGCAGCTCCAGTCCTTTGAACACTGAAGCTTTCTTT	CASSSSPLNTEAFF
-	TRBV6-5	-	TRBJ1-2	TGTGCCAGCAGTTACTCGCGGAATACTAACTATGGCTACACCTTC	CASSYSRNTNYGYTF
-	TRBV7-9	-	TRBJ2-1	TGTGCCAGCAGCCCCCGACTCAATGAGCAGTTCTTC	CASSPRLNEQFF
-	TRBV10-3	TRBD1	TRBJ1-2	TGTGCCATCAGTGAGTCGCGGGGACAGGGGCCCTCCTATGGCTACACCTTC	CAISESRGQGPSYGYTF
-	TRBV20-1	TRBD1	TRBJ1-6	TGCAGTGCTAGTCCGGGTGGTGGACAGGGGAATTCACCCCTCCACTTT	CSASPGGGQGNSPLHF
-	TRBV29-1	TRBD1	TRBJ2-3	TGCAGCGTTTCCGGGACAGGGACAGATACGCAGTATTTT	CSVSGTGTDTQYF
once	TRBV6-5	-	TRBJ2-2	TGTGCCAGCAGGACAGTGACCACCGGGGAGCTGTTTTTT	CASRTVTTGELFF
-	TRBV28	-	TRBJ1-2	TGTGCCAGCAGCATTACAGCTAACTATGGCTACACCTTC	CASSITANYGYTF
-	TRBV24-1	-	TRBJ1-2	TGTGCCACCAGTGATTCAGGGCAGAGGGGCTACACCTTC	CATSDSGQRGYTF
-	TRBV15	-	TRBJ1-5	TGTGCCACCAGCTCCGCGTGGAGCAATCAGCCCCAGCATTTT	CATSSAWSNQPQHF
once	TRBV6-4	TRBD2	TRBJ2-1	TGTGCCAGCAGTGACATCGGGCGGGGGGCCAATGAGCAGTTCTTC	CASSDIGRGANEQFF
-	TRBV5-4	TRBD1	TRBJ2-1	TGTGCCAGCAGCCAGGGACAGGGGGCCGCGGGTGAGCAGTTCTTC	CASSQGQGAAGEQFF
few	TRBV20-1	-	TRBJ2-5	TGCAGTGCTAGAGAAAAGAGGGCCCAGTACTTC	CSAREKRAQYF
-	TRBV29-1	-	TRBJ2-7	TGCAGCGTTCACCGTGGTGGCCGCGAGCAGTACTTC	CSVHRGGREQYF